Below are 29 T cell receptor beta chains sequenced from a single sample in a study of T cells in localized non-small cell lung cancer. Clones were read by immunoSEQ multiplex PCR, and TCRdb kept only the in-frame ones, dropping some. The data contain 2,300 or so clones, approximately 28% of them singletons. Specimen: lung tumor tissue, collected before any cancer treatment. The origin of the receptors is a man between 40 and 70 years old with stage III squamous cell lung carcinoma.

In this sample, this clone turned up a few times. The J gene is TRBJ1-5, the V gene TRBV9, with no clear D. This CDR3 has 13 amino acids. The germline V and J ends were trimmed by 2 bases and 3 bases, with 6 bases remaining between them. Per the germline V gene, CDR1 is SGDLS and CDR2 is YYNGEE. The CDR3 nucleotides read TGTGCCAGCAGCGTCAGCCTCAATCAGCCCCAGCATTTT. It codes for CASSVSLNQPQHF.

A few counts support this clone. The chain joins TRBV18 to TRBJ1-5; D is ambiguous. This CDR3 has 14 residues. Germline CDR1 is KGHSH and CDR2 is LQKENI. The germline V and J ends were trimmed by 3 bases and 5 bases, with 11 bases remaining between them. The CDR3 sequence: CASSPLPGDQPQHF. CDR3 in DNA: TGTGCCAGCTCACCTCTTCCCGGCGATCAGCCCCAGCATTTT.

This clone qualifies as medium-sized (0.01 to 0.1%). CDR3 residues: CASSLARGGVGEQYF. In DNA form, the CDR3 reads TGTGCCAGCAGCTTGGCCAGGGGAGGGGTGGGCGAGCAGTACTTC. V gene TRBV11-3 combines with J gene TRBJ2-7, with D perhaps TRBD2 (7 bases). The CDR3 contains 15 residues. Trimming pared 3 bases from V and 6 bases from J, leaving 18 bases between. Germline CDR1 SGHNT, CDR2 YENEEA.

This chain uses TRBV6-8 with TRBJ2-3; 7 bases align to TRBD1. CDR3 size: 15 residues. Looked up from germline, CDR1 is MNHGY and CDR2 is SAAAGT. V dropped 6 bases and J dropped 5; count of bases not matched to a gene: 11. CDR3 in amino acids: CASRTGQNFVDTQYF. CDR3 nucleotides: TGTGCCAGCAGGACGGGACAGAACTTTGTAGATACGCAGTATTTT.

V gene TRBV29-1 combines with J gene TRBJ2-1; TRBD1 agrees at 7 bases. V lost 4 bases and J lost 0; bases outside the gene matches: 6. Germline V lookup: CDR1 SQVTM, CDR2 ANQGSEA. The CDR3 is 15 amino acids. CDR3 in DNA: TGCAGCGTTGCGCGACAGGGCCTCTCCTACAATGAGCAGTTCTTC. Protein sequence: CSVARQGLSYNEQFF.

In its sample, this clone was seen a few times. The rearrangement joins TRBV6-8 to TRBJ1-2; 8 bases match TRBD1. The junction had 9 bases not matched to a gene; V was cut back by 5 bases and J by 4 bases. The CDR3 is 15 residues long. Germline V CDR1 and CDR2: MNHGY, SAAAGT. CDR3 coding DNA: TGTGCCAGCAGTGTCTCGGCGACAGGGGCCTATGGCTACACCTTC. Amino acid sequence: CASSVSATGAYGYTF.

The chain joins TRBV28 to TRBJ2-7; D is perhaps TRBD2 (5 bases). Trimming left V 6 bases short and J 4 bases short, with 10 bases between. Germline loops: CDR1 MDHEN, CDR2 SYDVKM. The CDR3 length is 12 residues. CDR3 residues: CASSRTFYEQYF. Here the CDR3 DNA reads TGTGCCAGCAGCAGGACTTTTTACGAGCAGTACTTC.

By share, this clone counts as medium-sized. The chain recombines TRBV6-8 with TRBJ2-7; the D is unclear. The CDR3 length is 12 residues. Trimming removed 6 bases from V and 4 bases from J, with 10 bases in between. CDR1 and CDR2 (germline): MNHGY, SAAAGT. CDR3 protein: CASSPDQYEQYV. Written as DNA, the CDR3 is TGTGCCAGCAGCCCAGACCAGTACGAGCAGTACGTC.

This clone was seen a handful of times. This chain joins TRBV6-8 and TRBJ1-2; 7 bases are a match to TRBD1. The ends lost 6 bases at V and 0 bases at J; junction bases unmatched: 4. The CDR3 is made up of 14 amino acids. Germline V CDR1 and CDR2: MNHGY, SAAAGT. The CDR3 reads CASRGQRSNYGYTF. In DNA form, the CDR3 reads TGTGCCAGCAGGGGACAGAGATCTAACTATGGCTACACCTTC.

The chain links TRBV7-1 to TRBJ2-6; 8 bases line up with TRBD1. TRBV7-1 carries the ORF label, with uncertain function. V was pared by 5 bases and J by 0 bases, with 3 bases of the junction left unmatched. The CDR3 loop spans 16 amino acids. CDR3 in amino acids: CASSRTGTSGANVLTF. The CDR3 nucleotides read TGTGCCAGCAGCCGGACAGGGACCTCTGGGGCCAACGTCCTGACTTTC.

The rearrangement joins TRBV18 to TRBJ1-2; D might be TRBD1 (5 bases). Germline CDR1 is KGHSH and CDR2 is LQKENI. Between the trimmed V and J ends, which lost 3 bases and 4 bases, there was a span of 15 bases. The CDR3 is 15 amino acids. The CDR3 DNA follows: TGTGCCAGCTCACCGGGCGGGGGGAACGTCTATGGCTACACCTTC. Amino acid sequence: CASSPGGGNVYGYTF.

The gene calls are TRBV9 and TRBJ2-5; D might be TRBD1 (6 bases). Trimming took off 5 bases at V and 3 bases at J, with 17 bases between the two ends. The V gene's germline CDR1 is SGDLS and CDR2 YYNGEE. This CDR3 contains 15 residues. The CDR3 nucleotides read TGTGCCAGCAGTGAAGAACAGACAGGAAAAGAGACCCAGTACTTC. This translates into CASSEEQTGKETQYF.

V gene TRBV14 combines with J gene TRBJ2-7, with 8 nucleotides matching TRBD2. CDR1 and CDR2 (germline): SGHDN, FVKESK. Unmatched junction bases numbered 3, after V lost 3 bases and J lost 8 bases. This CDR3 has 12 residues. In DNA, the CDR3 is TGTGCCAGCAGCCACGGGAGGGCCAAGCAGTACTTC. As protein: CASSHGRAKQYF.

This clone was counted once. The chain carries TRBV12-5 and TRBJ1-2; D is undetermined. The length of the CDR3 is 12 residues. Germline V CDR1 and CDR2: LGHNT, FRNRAP. V was cut by 0 bases and J by 7 bases, with 6 bases left in between. The CDR3 loop reads CASGLVQRGYTF. In DNA form, the CDR3 reads TGTGCTAGTGGTTTGGTACAGCGTGGCTACACCTTC.

The chain has TRBV19 and TRBJ1-5; TRBD1 aligns across 8 bases. Germline V lookup: CDR1 LNHDA, CDR2 SQIVND (reference sequence). The V segment lost 10 bases and the J segment 2 bases; nucleotides outside the gene matches: 13. The CDR3 length is 16 residues. CDR3 loop: CATGGRGLPGNQPQHF. The CDR3 nucleotides are TGTGCCACCGGGGGCAGGGGGCTTCCTGGCAATCAGCCCCAGCATTTT.

This clone came up a few times. The V call is TRBV27, the J call TRBJ2-2, with 9 bases fitting TRBD2. Germline loops: CDR1 MNHEY, CDR2 SMNVEV (reference sequence). J was trimmed by 4 bases and V by 6 bases; bases with no gene match: 15. This CDR3 has 18 residues. The chain's CDR3 is CASRPLAREGPGTGELFF. In DNA, the CDR3 is TGTGCCAGCAGGCCGTTAGCGCGGGAGGGCCCAGGCACCGGGGAGCTGTTTTTT.

This sequence joins TRBV6-8 and TRBJ2-5, with D hard to call. The germline V and J ends were trimmed by 5 bases and 2 bases, with 12 bases remaining between them. Germline V gene lookup returns CDR1 MNHGY and CDR2 SAAAGT. There are 14 residues in the CDR3. DNA of the CDR3: TGTGCCAGCAGTATCATAGGCATACAAGAGACCCAGTACTTC. It yields the protein CASSIIGIQETQYF.

J is TRBJ2-5 and V is TRBV10-1; D uncertain. V was cut by 1 base and J by 5 bases, with 11 bases left in between. Germline CDR1 is WNHNN and CDR2 is SYGVQD (reference sequence). The CDR3 has 14 residues. In DNA, the CDR3 is TGCGCCAGCAGTGAGTACCCTGGAGCCGAGACCCAGTACTTC. Translation gives CASSEYPGAETQYF.

This clone was detected a few times. The gene calls are TRBV9 and TRBJ1-2, with D possibly matching TRBD1 (5 bases). The CDR3 contains 14 residues. V was clipped by 5 bases and J by 2 bases, with 13 bases between them. Germline loops: CDR1 SGDLS, CDR2 YYNGEE. CDR3 in amino acids: CASSEDGANYGYTF. The CDR3 coding sequence is TGTGCCAGCAGTGAAGATGGGGCGAACTATGGCTACACCTTC.

Only a few counts were recorded for this clone. This chain joins TRBV6-8 and TRBJ2-7; D is possibly TRBD2 (6 bases). Germline loops: CDR1 MNHGY, CDR2 SAAAGT. The CDR3 totals 18 residues. CDR3 region: CASSDSLGGRLKVYEQYV. CDR3 DNA sequence: TGTGCCAGCAGTGACTCATTGGGGGGAAGGTTGAAGGTGTACGAGCAGTACGTC.

This clone was seen a few times. Coverage ceases 1 residue before the CDR3 finishes, and the germline J gene fills in the end. The chain carries TRBV6-1 and TRBJ2-1, with TRBD2 as a possible D gene (6 bases). Germline CDR1 reads MNHNS; CDR2 reads SASEGT. The CDR3 consists of 15 residues. Trimming pared 0 bases from V and 7 bases from J, leaving 13 bases between. The CDR3 region is CASSEAGSGDNEQFF. The part of the CDR3 DNA that was read is TGTGCCAGCAGTGAAGCGGGGTCGGGGGATAATGAGCAGTTC.

The chain joins TRBV9 to TRBJ2-3; D unresolved. The V gene lost 4 bases and the J gene lost 2 bases, with 8 bases spanning the gap. Germline CDR1 SGDLS, CDR2 YYNGEE. The CDR3 runs to 13 residues. The CDR3 region is CASSPNPTDTQYF. The CDR3 DNA is TGTGCCAGCAGCCCCAATCCCACAGATACGCAGTATTTT.

This clone was seen only a few times. This sequence joins TRBV6-8 and TRBJ2-5; weak D call: TRBD2 (5 bases). V lost 3 bases, J lost 0 bases, and 8 bases lay in between. The CDR3 has 14 amino acids. Germline V CDR1 and CDR2: MNHGY, SAAAGT. CDR3 DNA sequence: TGTGCCAGCAGTTATGGGAGAAACCAAGAGACCCAGTACTTC. The encoded protein is CASSYGRNQETQYF.

V gene TRBV11-3 combines with J gene TRBJ1-5, with D possibly matching TRBD1 (6 bases). With 4 bases removed from V and 4 bases from J, the gap between germline ends came to 14 bases. The CDR3 contains 15 residues. The V gene's germline CDR1 is SGHNT and CDR2 YENEEA. The CDR3 DNA sequence: TGTGCCAGCAGCTGGCGCGCAGGGGAGAATCAGCCCCAGCATTTT. Its protein product is CASSWRAGENQPQHF.

The chain employs TRBV18 and TRBJ1-5; TRBD1 aligns across 12 bases. The J segment lost 7 bases and the V segment lost 6 bases, leaving 13 bases of the junction unmatched. CDR1 is KGHSH, CDR2 LQKENI, per germline. The CDR3 has 17 residues. The CDR3 coding sequence is TGTGCCAGCTCTCTTTCCGGGACAGGGGGCAGTAGCCAGCCCCAGCATTTT. Translated, it gives CASSLSGTGGSSQPQHF.

Sample share makes this clone medium-sized. The chain combines TRBV11-3 with TRBJ2-5; D may match TRBD1 or TRBD2 (6 bases each). V was shortened by 4 bases and J by 0 bases, with 24 bases between the two germline ends. The CDR3 sequence is 19 residues long. CDR1 SGHNT and CDR2 YENEEA come from the germline V gene. The CDR3 bases are TGTGCCAGCAGCTCATCCGTAACTTCCCGGGGGCAGAACCAAGAGACCCAGTACTTC. The encoded protein is CASSSSVTSRGQNQETQYF. The whole variable domain, filled in from reference TRBV11-3 and TRBJ2-5, reads EAGVVQSPRYKIIEKKQPVAFWCNPISGHNTLYWYLQNLGQGPELLIRYENEEAVDDSQLPKDRFSAERLKGVDSTLKIQPAELGDSAVYLCASSSSVTSRGQNQETQYFGPGTRLLVL.

This clone was recorded a few times. The read falls 1 residue short of the CDR3 end, and the missing part is taken from the germline J gene. This chain joins TRBV6-1 and TRBJ1-5, with 9 bases lining up with TRBD1. V lost 1 base and J lost 0; bases outside the gene matches: 4. CDR1 and CDR2 (germline): MNHNS, SASEGT. The CDR3 loop spans 17 amino acids. The sequenced part of the CDR3 DNA is TGTGCCAGCAGTGAAGGGACAGGGGTTTATAGCAATCAGCCCCAGCAT. Its protein is CASSEGTGVYSNQPQH. In full, the CDR3 reads CASSEGTGVYSNQPQHF.

J is TRBJ2-3 and V is TRBV18; TRBD1 matches 8 bases. Germline V CDR1 and CDR2: KGHSH, LQKENI. With 4 bases clipped from V and 4 bases from J, the junction kept 10 bases outside the gene matches. This CDR3 comprises 16 residues. The CDR3 DNA reads TGTGCCAGCTCACGACCATCAGGGGGCGGTGCAGATACGCAGTATTTT. Protein sequence: CASSRPSGGGADTQYF. Variable domain in full (rest from reference TRBV18 and TRBJ2-3): NAGVMQNPRHLVRRRGQEARLRCSPMKGHSHVYWYRQLPEEGLKFMVYLQKENIIDESGMPKERFSAEFPKEGPSILRIQQVVRGDSAAYFCASSRPSGGGADTQYFGPGTRLTVL.

The CDR3 loop is CASSFGMVETQYF. In nucleotides, the CDR3 is TGTGCCAGCAGCTTTGGGATGGTCGAGACCCAGTACTTC. The genes are TRBV7-2 and TRBJ2-5; D unclear. CDR1 SGHTA and CDR2 FQGNSA come from the germline V gene. V lost 3 bases and J 5 bases, leaving 10 bases between the germline ends. The length of the CDR3 is 13 residues.